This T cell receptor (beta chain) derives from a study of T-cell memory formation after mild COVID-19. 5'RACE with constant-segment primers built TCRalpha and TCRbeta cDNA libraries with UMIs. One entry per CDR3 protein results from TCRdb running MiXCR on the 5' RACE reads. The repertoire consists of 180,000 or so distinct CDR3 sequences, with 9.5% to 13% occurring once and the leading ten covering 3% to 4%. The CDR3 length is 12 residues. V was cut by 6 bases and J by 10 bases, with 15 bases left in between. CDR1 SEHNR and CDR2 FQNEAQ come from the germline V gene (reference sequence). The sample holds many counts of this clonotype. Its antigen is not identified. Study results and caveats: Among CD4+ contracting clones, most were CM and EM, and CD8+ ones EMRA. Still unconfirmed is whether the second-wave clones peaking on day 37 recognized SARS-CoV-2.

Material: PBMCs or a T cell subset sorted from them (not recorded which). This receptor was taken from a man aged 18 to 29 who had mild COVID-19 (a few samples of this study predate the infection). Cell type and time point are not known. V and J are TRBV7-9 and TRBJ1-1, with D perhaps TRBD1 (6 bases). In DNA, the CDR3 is TGTGCCAGCAGTTCCCGACAGGATCGAGCTTTCTTT. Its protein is CASSSRQDRAFF.